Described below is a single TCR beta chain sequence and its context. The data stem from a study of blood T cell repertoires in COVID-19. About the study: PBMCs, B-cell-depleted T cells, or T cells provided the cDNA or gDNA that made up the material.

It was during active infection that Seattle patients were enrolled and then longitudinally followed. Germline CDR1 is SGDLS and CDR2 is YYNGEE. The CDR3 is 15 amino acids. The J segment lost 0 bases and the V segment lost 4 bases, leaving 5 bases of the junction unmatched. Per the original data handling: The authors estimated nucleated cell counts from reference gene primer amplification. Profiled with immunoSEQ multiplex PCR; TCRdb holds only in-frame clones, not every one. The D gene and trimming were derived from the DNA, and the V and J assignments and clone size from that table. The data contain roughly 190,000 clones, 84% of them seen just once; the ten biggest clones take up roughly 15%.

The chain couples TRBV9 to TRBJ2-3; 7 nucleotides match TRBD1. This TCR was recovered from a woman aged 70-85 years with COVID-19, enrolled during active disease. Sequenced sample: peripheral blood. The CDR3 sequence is CASSSQGSSTDTQYF. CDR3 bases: TGTGCCAGCAGCTCACAGGGGTCTAGCACAGATACGCAGTATTTT.